The 5 T cell receptor beta chains below all came from one sample that was sequenced in a study of blood T cell repertoires in COVID-19. The method was immunoSEQ multiplex PCR; TCRdb's version includes in-frame clones alone and lacks a portion of them. This table has about 120,000 clones, roughly four fifths appearing once. Sequencing was carried out using peripheral blood. The source of these receptors is a woman aged 55-70 years with acute or convalescent COVID-19.

V is TRBV9 and J is TRBJ1-4; 7 bases map to TRBD1. This CDR3 region has 14 residues. The ends lost 0 bases at V and 8 bases at J; junction bases unmatched: 4. CDR1 and CDR2 (germline): SGDLS, YYNGEE. The CDR3 loop is CASSVEGTDEKLFF. Here the CDR3 DNA reads TGTGCCAGCAGCGTAGAGGGGACAGACGAAAAACTGTTTTTT. The variable domain in full, completed from reference TRBV9 and TRBJ1-4, reads DSGVTQTPKHLITATGQRVTLRCSPRSGDLSVYWYQQSLDQGLQFLIQYYNGEERAKGNILERFSAQQFPDLHSELNLSSLELGDSALYFCASSVEGTDEKLFFGSGTQLSVL.

This clone was found a few times. The chain recombines TRBV4-1 with TRBJ2-3; a weak D match, TRBD2 (5 bases). CDR1 is MGHRA, CDR2 YSYEKL, per germline. V was shortened by 0 bases and J by 4 bases, with 14 bases between the two germline ends. The CDR3 runs 16 residues. The CDR3 region has the DNA TGCGCCAGCAGCCAAGATACGGGCTTCGGGGCAGATACGCAGTATTTT. This sequence encodes CASSQDTGFGADTQYF.

The rearrangement joins TRBV5-1 to TRBJ1-2, with D perhaps TRBD1 (5 bases). V was trimmed by 3 bases and J by 8 bases, leaving 8 bases between them. The CDR3 has 11 residues. Germline-derived CDR1 and CDR2 are SGHRS and YFSETQ. CDR3 sequence reads: CASSSGDGYTF. CDR3 bases: TGCGCCAGCAGCTCGGGGGACGGCTACACCTTC. The complete variable domain, with remaining parts taken from reference TRBV5-1 and TRBJ1-2, reads KAGVTQTPRYLIKTRGQQVTLSCSPISGHRSVSWYQQTPGQGLQFLFEYFSETQRNKGNFPGRFSGRQFSNSRSEMNVSTLELGDSALYLCASSSGDGYTFGSGTRLTVV.

The gene calls are TRBV18 and TRBJ1-5; tentative D call: TRBD1 (5 bases). Germline V CDR1 and CDR2: KGHSH, LQKENI. The CDR3 is 14 amino acids. The V end lost 2 bases, the J end lost 5 bases, and 10 bases lay between the germline ends. CDR3 protein: CASSPSGGDQPQHF. The CDR3 nucleotides read TGTGCCAGCTCACCATCGGGGGGTGATCAGCCCCAGCATTTT.

The chain recombines TRBV24-1 with TRBJ1-5; tentatively, D is TRBD1 (6 bases). V gave up 7 bases and J gave up 4 bases, with 13 bases separating them. Germline CDR1 KGHDR, CDR2 SFDVKD. This CDR3 is built from 14 residues. In DNA, the CDR3 is TGTGCCACCAGCACTTCAGGGGTTAATCAGCCCCAGCATTTT. Protein product: CATSTSGVNQPQHF.